This T cell receptor (beta chain) was observed in a study of blood T cell repertoires in COVID-19. Study summary: Collection of acute and convalescent COVID-19 samples took place in the United States, Italy and Spain.

Using immunoSEQ multiplex PCR, the repertoire was profiled, and TCRdb retains in-frame clones only, with some absent. The table has around 150,000 clones, 80% seen once. Germline lookup yields CDR1 SNHLY and CDR2 FYNNEI. V was pared by 3 bases and J by 1 base, with 9 bases between. This CDR3 comprises 14 residues. The sequence was obtained from a woman in her fifties or sixties who had recovered from COVID-19. The genes are TRBV2 and TRBJ1-1; D gene unclear. Source material: PBMCs or T cells enriched from blood (not recorded which). CDR3 in DNA: TGTGCCAGCAGTGACAGGCAGAGGAACACTGAAGCTTTCTTT. Translation: CASSDRQRNTEAFF.